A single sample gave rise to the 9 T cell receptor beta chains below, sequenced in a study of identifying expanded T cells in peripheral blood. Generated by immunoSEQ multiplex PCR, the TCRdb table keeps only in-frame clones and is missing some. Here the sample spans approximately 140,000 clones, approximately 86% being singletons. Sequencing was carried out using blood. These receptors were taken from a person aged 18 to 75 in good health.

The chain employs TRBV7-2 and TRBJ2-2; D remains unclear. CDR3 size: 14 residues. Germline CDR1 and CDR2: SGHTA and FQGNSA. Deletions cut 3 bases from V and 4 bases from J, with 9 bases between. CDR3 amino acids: CASSFQRSTGELFF. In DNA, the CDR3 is TGTGCCAGCAGCTTCCAGCGAAGCACCGGGGAGCTGTTTTTT.

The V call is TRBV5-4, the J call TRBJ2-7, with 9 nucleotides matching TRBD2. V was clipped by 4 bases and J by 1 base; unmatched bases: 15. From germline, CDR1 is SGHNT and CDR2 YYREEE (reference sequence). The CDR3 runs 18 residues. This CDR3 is CASSHRGAGGPESYEQYF. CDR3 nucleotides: TGTGCCAGCAGCCACCGCGGGGCGGGAGGGCCAGAGTCCTACGAGCAGTACTTC.

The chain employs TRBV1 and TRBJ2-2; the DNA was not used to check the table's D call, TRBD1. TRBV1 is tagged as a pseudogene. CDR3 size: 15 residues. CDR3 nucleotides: TGCACCAGCAGTCGTCAGAACAGGGACACCGGGGAGCTGTTTTTT. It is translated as CTSSRQNRDTGELFF.

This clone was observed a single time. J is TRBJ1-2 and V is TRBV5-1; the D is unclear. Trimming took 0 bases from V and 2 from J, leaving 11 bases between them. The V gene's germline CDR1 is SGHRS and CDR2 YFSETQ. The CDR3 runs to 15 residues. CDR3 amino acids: CASSLVADKNYGYTF. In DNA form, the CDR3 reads TGCGCCAGCAGCTTGGTAGCAGACAAGAACTATGGCTACACCTTC.

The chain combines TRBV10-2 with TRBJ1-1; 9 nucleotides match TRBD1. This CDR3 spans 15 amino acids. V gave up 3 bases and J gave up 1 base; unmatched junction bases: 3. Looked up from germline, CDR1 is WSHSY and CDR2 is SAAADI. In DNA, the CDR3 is TGCGCCAGCAGTGACCCGGGACAGGGGAACACTGAAGCTTTCTTT. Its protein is CASSDPGQGNTEAFF.

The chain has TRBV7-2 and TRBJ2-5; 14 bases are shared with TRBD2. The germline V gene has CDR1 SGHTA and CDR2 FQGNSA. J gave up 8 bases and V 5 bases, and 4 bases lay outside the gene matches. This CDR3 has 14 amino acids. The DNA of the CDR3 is TGTGCCAGCAGCACAGGACTAGCGGGGGGAACCCAGTACTTC. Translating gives CASSTGLAGGTQYF.

CDR3 loop: CASGPVPGANTGELFF. CDR3 DNA sequence: TGTGCCAGCGGCCCCGTCCCGGGTGCGAACACCGGGGAGCTGTTTTTT. The chain couples TRBV7-3 to TRBJ2-2; the D is unclear. The V and J ends lost 8 bases and 0 bases respectively, with 16 bases between them. The CDR3 length is 16 residues. Germline assignment: CDR1 SGHTA and CDR2 FQGTGA. The full variable domain, completed using reference TRBV7-3 and TRBJ2-2, is GAGVSQTPSNKVTEKGKYVELRCDPISGHTALYWYRQSLGQGPEFLIYFQGTGAADDSGLPNDRFFAVRPEGSVSTLKIQRTERGDSAVYLCASGPVPGANTGELFFGEGSRLTVL.

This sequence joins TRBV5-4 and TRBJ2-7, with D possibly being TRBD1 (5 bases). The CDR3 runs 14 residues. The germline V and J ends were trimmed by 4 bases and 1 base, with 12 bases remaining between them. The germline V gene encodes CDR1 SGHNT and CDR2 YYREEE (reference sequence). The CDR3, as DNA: TGTGCCAGCAGCAAAAAGACAGAGTCCTACGAGCAGTACTTC. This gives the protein CASSKKTESYEQYF. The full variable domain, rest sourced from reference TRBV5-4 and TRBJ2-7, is ETGVTQSPTHLIKTRGQQVTLRCSSQSGHNTVSWYQQALGQGPQFIFQYYREEENGRGNFPPRFSGLQFPNYSSELNVNALELDDSALYLCASSKKTESYEQYFGPGTRLTVT.

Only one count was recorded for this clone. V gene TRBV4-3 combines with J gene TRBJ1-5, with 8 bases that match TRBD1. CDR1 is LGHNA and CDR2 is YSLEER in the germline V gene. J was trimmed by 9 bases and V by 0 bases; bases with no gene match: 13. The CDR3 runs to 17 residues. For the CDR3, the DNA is TGCGCCAGCAGCCAAGATTTTGGGACAGGCCGAGTTTGGCCCCAGCATTTT. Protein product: CASSQDFGTGRVWPQHF.